This entry features one TCR beta chain sequence. The data are from a study of technical replicates of blood from a few donors. Assay: immunoSEQ multiplex PCR; the TCRdb copy retains only in-frame clones and omits some. The sample includes tens of thousands of clones, 95% to 97% of them seen just once. The CDR3 has 14 residues. Trimming removed 10 bases from V and 4 bases from J; junction bases left unmatched: 9. Germline V gives CDR1 LNHDA, CDR2 SQIVND (reference sequence). The sequence was collected from a human donor in good health. Input material: T cells isolated from PBMCs. This chain connects TRBV19 to TRBJ1-3, with 8 bases that match TRBD1. In DNA form, the CDR3 reads TGTGCCATTGGGACAGGTCGGATCGGAAACACCATATATTTT. It specifies CAIGTGRIGNTIYF.